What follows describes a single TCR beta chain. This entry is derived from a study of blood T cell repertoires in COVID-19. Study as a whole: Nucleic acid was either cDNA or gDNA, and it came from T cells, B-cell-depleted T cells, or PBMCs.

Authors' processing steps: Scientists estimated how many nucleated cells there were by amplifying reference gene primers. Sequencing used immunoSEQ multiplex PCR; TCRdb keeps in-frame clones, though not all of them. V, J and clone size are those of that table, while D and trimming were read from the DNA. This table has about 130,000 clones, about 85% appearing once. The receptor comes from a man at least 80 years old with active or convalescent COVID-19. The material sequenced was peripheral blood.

Written as DNA, the CDR3 is TGTGCCAGCAGCCCATACGGGGGGTACCAAGAGACCCAGTACTTC. It translates to CASSPYGGYQETQYF. V usage is TRBV7-2 and J usage is TRBJ2-5; 7 nucleotides line up with TRBD2. The CDR3 consists of 15 residues. Germline V lookup: CDR1 SGHTA, CDR2 FQGNSA. Trimming removed 5 bases from V and 0 bases from J; junction bases left unmatched: 6.